This T cell receptor (beta chain) is drawn from a study of shared clonotypes between healthy human individuals. CDR1 GTSNPN and CDR2 SVGIG come from the germline V gene (reference sequence). The CDR3 is 14 residues long. V lost 3 bases to trimming and J lost 9 bases, with 18 bases between them. Some clones are missing from TCRdb's copy, which holds only in-frame ones; the method was immunoSEQ multiplex PCR. The table shows some 300,000 clones, with less than 75% occurring only once. The sample comprised memory CD4+ T cells sorted from blood. Noted subset: CD45RA-negative fraction. This chain connects TRBV30 to TRBJ2-1, with D possibly matching TRBD2 (6 bases). This TCR derives from a man aged 30-40 years in good health. The DNA of the CDR3 is TGTGCCTGGAGGTGGTGGGGGGATTTCGGTGAGCAGTTCTTC. Translated: CAWRWWGDFGEQFF.